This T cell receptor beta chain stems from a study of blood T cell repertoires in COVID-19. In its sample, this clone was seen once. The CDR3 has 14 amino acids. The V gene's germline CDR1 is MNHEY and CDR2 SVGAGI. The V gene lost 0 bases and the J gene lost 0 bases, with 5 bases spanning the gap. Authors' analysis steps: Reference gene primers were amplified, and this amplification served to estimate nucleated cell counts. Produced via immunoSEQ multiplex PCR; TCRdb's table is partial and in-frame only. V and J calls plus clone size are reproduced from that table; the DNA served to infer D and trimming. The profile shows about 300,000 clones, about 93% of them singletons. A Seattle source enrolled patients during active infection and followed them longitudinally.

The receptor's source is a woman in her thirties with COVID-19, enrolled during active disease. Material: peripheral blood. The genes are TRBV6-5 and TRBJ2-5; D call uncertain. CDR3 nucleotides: TGTGCCAGCAGTTACTCCTCGTACCAAGAGACCCAGTACTTC. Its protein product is CASSYSSYQETQYF.